The 14 T cell receptor beta chains presented below share a single source sample, sequenced in a study of identifying expanded T cells in peripheral blood. The method was immunoSEQ multiplex PCR; TCRdb's version includes in-frame clones alone and lacks a portion of them. The sample comprises more than 55,000 clones, about 89% of which are singletons, and roughly 5% rests with the top ten. Sequenced sample: blood. The source of these receptors is a person between 18 and 75 years old in good health.

J is TRBJ2-5 and V is TRBV14; D is uncertain. V lost 4 bases and J 2 bases, leaving 5 bases between the germline ends. The CDR3 runs 12 residues. Germline values: CDR1 SGHDN, CDR2 FVKESK. The CDR3 DNA sequence: TGTGCCAGCAGCCTGATGCAAGAGACCCAGTACTTC. Translating gives CASSLMQETQYF.

The chain links TRBV19 to TRBJ2-7; D call uncertain. V was shortened by 5 bases and J by 3 bases, with 8 bases between the two germline ends. The V gene's germline CDR1 is LNHDA and CDR2 SQIVND (reference sequence). This CDR3 spans 12 amino acids. DNA for the CDR3: TGTGCCAGTAGTGGGAACAGCTACGAGCAGTACTTC. Protein product: CASSGNSYEQYF. Looking up the rest from reference TRBV19 and TRBJ2-7 gives the full variable domain: DGGITQSPKYLFRKEGQNVTLSCEQNLNHDAMYWYRQDPGQGLRLIYYSQIVNDFQKGDIAEGYSVSREKKESFPLTVTSAQKNPTAFYLCASSGNSYEQYFGPGTRLTVT.

The chain combines TRBV5-1 with TRBJ2-5; D is uncertain. CDR1 is SGHRS and CDR2 is YFSETQ in the germline V gene. The CDR3 is 13 residues long. V was clipped by 3 bases and J by 1 base, with 7 bases between them. CDR3: CASSSGLQETQYF. The CDR3 DNA sequence: TGCGCCAGCAGCTCGGGCCTCCAAGAGACCCAGTACTTC.

The chain joins TRBV9 to TRBJ2-1; D unclear. V was shortened by 0 bases and J by 0 bases, with 10 bases between the two germline ends. There are 16 residues in the CDR3. Germline assignment: CDR1 SGDLS and CDR2 YYNGEE. CDR3 sequence reads: CASSVGSDPSYNEQFF. CDR3 bases: TGTGCCAGCAGCGTAGGGAGCGACCCCTCCTACAATGAGCAGTTCTTC.

The CDR3 DNA follows: TGTGCCAGCAACCCCTTCGGGACTAGTTATCCGTACGAGCAGTACTTC. Protein product: CASNPFGTSYPYEQYF. This chain joins TRBV28 and TRBJ2-7; TRBD2 aligns across 8 bases. CDR3 length: 16 amino acids. V shed 7 bases, J shed 4 bases, and the junction held 15 bases outside the gene matches. Germline-derived CDR1 and CDR2 are MDHEN and SYDVKM.

This clone was counted once. The chain is built from TRBV19 and TRBJ1-2; the D gene is possibly TRBD1 (5 bases). The germline V gene has CDR1 LNHDA and CDR2 SQIVND (reference sequence). Trimming pared 4 bases from V and 2 bases from J, leaving 17 bases between. This CDR3 is 16 amino acids long. CDR3 sequence reads: CASSKPLAGLNYGYTF. The DNA for the CDR3 is TGTGCCAGTAGTAAACCCCTGGCAGGGCTGAACTATGGCTACACCTTC.

This clone occurred a few times. The V call is TRBV19, the J call TRBJ2-3; D might be TRBD2 (7 bases). The germline V gene encodes CDR1 LNHDA and CDR2 SQIVND (reference sequence). CDR3 size: 16 residues. Trimming cost V 6 bases and J 0 bases, with 16 bases left between them. The CDR3 nucleotides are TGTGCCAGTAGCGGGGAGGGGGTCCCTAGCACAGATACGCAGTATTTT. As protein: CASSGEGVPSTDTQYF.

The chain joins TRBV15 to TRBJ1-4; D is unclear. Germline V gives CDR1 LNHNV, CDR2 YYDKDF (reference sequence). The V gene lost 6 bases and the J gene lost 0 bases, with 17 bases spanning the gap. This CDR3 is 17 amino acids long. The CDR3 protein is CATRTISDGTTNEKLFF. The CDR3 bases are TGTGCCACCAGGACTATTTCTGACGGGACAACTAATGAAAAACTGTTTTTT.

The rearrangement links TRBV6-5 to TRBJ1-2; D gene uncertain. Germline V CDR1 and CDR2: MNHEY, SVGAGI. The length of the CDR3 is 13 residues. V was pared by 6 bases and J by 6 bases, with 14 bases between. CDR3 sequence reads: CASRRAVTDGYTF. The DNA for the CDR3 is TGTGCCAGCAGAAGAGCAGTCACGGATGGCTACACCTTC.

This clone was counted a single time. The genes are TRBV30 and TRBJ2-2; D is unresolved. Germline CDR1 is GTSNPN and CDR2 is SVGIG (reference sequence). Trimming removed 2 bases at V and 6 bases at J, with 1 base between. The CDR3 contains 10 residues. In nucleotides, the CDR3 is TGTGCCTGGAGTTCCGGGGAGCTGTTTTTT. This sequence encodes CAWSSGELFF.

In its sample, this clone was seen once. The rearrangement joins TRBV19 to TRBJ1-3; no reliable D call. The CDR3 has 13 residues. Germline CDR1 LNHDA, CDR2 SQIVND (reference sequence). Trimming stripped 4 bases from V and 0 bases from J, with 4 bases between. CDR3 nucleotides: TGTGCCAGTAGTAGGGCCTCTGGAAACACCATATATTTT. This codes for CASSRASGNTIYF.

The chain employs TRBV28 and TRBJ1-5; D may be TRBD1 (6 bases). Deletions cut 9 bases from V and 0 bases from J, with 27 bases between. This CDR3 is 19 amino acids long. In germline, CDR1 is MDHEN, CDR2 SYDVKM. CDR3 protein: CASFSQKLRTADSNQPQHF. CDR3 DNA sequence: TGTGCCAGTTTCAGCCAAAAACTCAGGACAGCTGATAGCAATCAGCCCCAGCATTTT.

The chain carries TRBV27 and TRBJ2-2; TRBD2 might be the D (7 bases). CDR3 size: 17 residues. Germline CDR1 MNHEY, CDR2 SMNVEV (reference sequence). Trimming removed 4 bases from V and 6 bases from J, with 21 bases in between. The CDR3 loop reads CASSSPRGGGYSGELFF. The CDR3 coding sequence is TGTGCCAGCAGTTCCCCCCGGGGAGGGGGTTACTCCGGGGAGCTGTTTTTT.

The chain is built from TRBV14 and TRBJ2-1, with D hard to call. Germline V gene lookup returns CDR1 SGHDN and CDR2 FVKESK. V shed 0 bases and J shed 4 bases, with 7 bases lying between them. The CDR3 is 14 amino acids. The CDR3 bases are TGTGCCAGCAGCCAAGAGCAGTTTTACAATGAGCAGTTCTTC. Translated, it gives CASSQEQFYNEQFF.